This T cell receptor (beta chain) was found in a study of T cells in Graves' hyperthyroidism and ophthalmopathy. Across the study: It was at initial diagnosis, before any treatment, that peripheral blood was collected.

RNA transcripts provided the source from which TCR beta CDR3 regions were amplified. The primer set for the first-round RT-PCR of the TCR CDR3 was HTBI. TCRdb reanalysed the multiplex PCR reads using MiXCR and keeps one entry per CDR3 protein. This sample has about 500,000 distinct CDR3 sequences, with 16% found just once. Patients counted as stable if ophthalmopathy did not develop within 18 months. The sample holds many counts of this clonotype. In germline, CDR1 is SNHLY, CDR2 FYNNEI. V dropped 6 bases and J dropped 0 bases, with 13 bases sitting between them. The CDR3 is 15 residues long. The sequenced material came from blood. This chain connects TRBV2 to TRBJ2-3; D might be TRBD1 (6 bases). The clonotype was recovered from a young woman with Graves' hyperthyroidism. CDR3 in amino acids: CASSYGTPSTDTQYF. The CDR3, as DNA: TGTGCCAGCAGCTACGGGACACCCAGCACAGATACGCAGTATTTT.